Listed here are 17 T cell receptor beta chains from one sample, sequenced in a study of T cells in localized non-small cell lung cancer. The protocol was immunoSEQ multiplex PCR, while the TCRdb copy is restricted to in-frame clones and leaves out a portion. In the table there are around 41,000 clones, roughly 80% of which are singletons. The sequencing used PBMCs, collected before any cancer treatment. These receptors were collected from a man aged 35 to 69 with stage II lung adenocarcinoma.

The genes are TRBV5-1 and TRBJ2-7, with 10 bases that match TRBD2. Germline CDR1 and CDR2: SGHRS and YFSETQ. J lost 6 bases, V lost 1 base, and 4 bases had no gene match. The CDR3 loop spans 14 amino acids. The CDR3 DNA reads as TGCGCCAGCAGCTTGACTAGCGGGAAGGTCGAGCAGTACTTC. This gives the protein CASSLTSGKVEQYF.

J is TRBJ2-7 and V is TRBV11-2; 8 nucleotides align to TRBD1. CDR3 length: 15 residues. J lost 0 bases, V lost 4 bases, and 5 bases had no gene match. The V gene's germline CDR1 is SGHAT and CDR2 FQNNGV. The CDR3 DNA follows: TGTGCCAGCAGCTCAGGACAGGGAAGCTCCTACGAGCAGTACTTC. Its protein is CASSSGQGSSYEQYF.

CDR3 coding DNA: TGTGCCAGCAGCGATGGACAGGGAGGTTATGAAAAACTGTTTTTT. It encodes CASSDGQGGYEKLFF. V and J are TRBV9 and TRBJ1-4; 8 nucleotides match TRBD1. The V gene end was trimmed by 3 bases and the J gene end by 6 bases; junction bases not matched to a gene: 7. There are 15 residues in the CDR3. CDR1 SGDLS and CDR2 YYNGEE come from the germline V gene.

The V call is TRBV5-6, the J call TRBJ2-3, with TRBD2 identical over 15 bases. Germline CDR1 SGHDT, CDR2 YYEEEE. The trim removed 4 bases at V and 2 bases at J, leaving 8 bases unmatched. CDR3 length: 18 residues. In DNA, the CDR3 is TGTGCCAGCAGCCTCGTCGGACTAGCGGGAGGGACCACAGATACGCAGTATTTT. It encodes CASSLVGLAGGTTDTQYF.

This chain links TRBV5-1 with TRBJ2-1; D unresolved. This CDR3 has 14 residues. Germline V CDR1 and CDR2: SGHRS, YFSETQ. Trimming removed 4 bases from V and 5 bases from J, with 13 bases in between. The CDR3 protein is CASSTQPPHNEQFF. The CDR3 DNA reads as TGCGCCAGCAGCACTCAGCCCCCCCACAATGAGCAGTTCTTC. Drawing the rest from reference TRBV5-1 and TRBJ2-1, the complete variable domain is KAGVTQTPRYLIKTRGQQVTLSCSPISGHRSVSWYQQTPGQGLQFLFEYFSETQRNKGNFPGRFSGRQFSNSRSEMNVSTLELGDSALYLCASSTQPPHNEQFFGPGTRLTVL.

CDR3 coding DNA: TGTGCCAGCAGTTTCGGGGGAAAAGAGACCCAGTACTTC. Translating it yields CASSFGGKETQYF. The chain is built from TRBV28 and TRBJ2-5, with D perhaps matching TRBD2 (6 bases). The CDR3 extends over 13 amino acids. Germline assignment: CDR1 MDHEN and CDR2 SYDVKM. V dropped 3 bases and J dropped 3 bases, with 8 bases sitting between them.

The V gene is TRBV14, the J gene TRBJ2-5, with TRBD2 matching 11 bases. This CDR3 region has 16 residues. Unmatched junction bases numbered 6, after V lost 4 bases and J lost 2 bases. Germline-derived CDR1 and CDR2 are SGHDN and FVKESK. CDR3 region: CASSRRLAGGQETQYF. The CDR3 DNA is TGTGCCAGCAGCCGCAGGCTAGCGGGGGGACAAGAGACCCAGTACTTC.

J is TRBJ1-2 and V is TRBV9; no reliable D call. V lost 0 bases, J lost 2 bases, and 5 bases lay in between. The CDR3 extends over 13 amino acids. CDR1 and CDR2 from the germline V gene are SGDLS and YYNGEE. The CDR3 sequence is CASSVEQNYGYTF. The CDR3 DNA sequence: TGTGCCAGCAGCGTAGAACAGAACTATGGCTACACCTTC.

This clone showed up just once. DNA of the CDR3: TGTGCCAGCAGTTTTGAGCGGAGGTTAGCCAAAAACATTCAGTACTTC. It specifies CASSFERRLAKNIQYF. The rearrangement uses TRBV28 and TRBJ2-4, with a possible D match to TRBD2 (5 bases). The V end was cut by 3 bases, the J end by 0 bases, with 12 bases between. The CDR3 is made up of 16 amino acids. Per germline, CDR1 MDHEN and CDR2 SYDVKM.

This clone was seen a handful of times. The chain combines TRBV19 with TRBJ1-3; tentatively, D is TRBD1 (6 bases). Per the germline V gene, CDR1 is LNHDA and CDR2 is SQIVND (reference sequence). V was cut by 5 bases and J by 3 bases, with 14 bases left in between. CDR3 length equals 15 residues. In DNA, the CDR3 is TGTGCCAGTAGTGCACAGGGAACTCGTGGAAACACCATATATTTT. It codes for CASSAQGTRGNTIYF.

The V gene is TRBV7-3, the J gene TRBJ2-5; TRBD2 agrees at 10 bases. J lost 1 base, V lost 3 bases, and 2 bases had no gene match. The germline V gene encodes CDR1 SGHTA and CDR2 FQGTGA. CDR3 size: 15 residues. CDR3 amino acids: CASSFGLAVQETQYF. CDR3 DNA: TGTGCCAGCAGCTTCGGACTAGCGGTCCAAGAGACCCAGTACTTC.

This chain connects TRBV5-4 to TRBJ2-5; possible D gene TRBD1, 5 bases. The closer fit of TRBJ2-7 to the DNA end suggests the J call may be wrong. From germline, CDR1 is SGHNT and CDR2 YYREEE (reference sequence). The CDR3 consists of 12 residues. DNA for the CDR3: TGTGCCAGCAGCTCTGACAGCTACGAGCAGTACTTC. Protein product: CASSSDSYEQYF.

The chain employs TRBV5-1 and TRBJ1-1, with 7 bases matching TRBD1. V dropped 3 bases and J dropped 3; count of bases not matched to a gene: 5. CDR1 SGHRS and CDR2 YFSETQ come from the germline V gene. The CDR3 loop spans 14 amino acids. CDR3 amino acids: CASSSTGLDTEAFF. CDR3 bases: TGCGCCAGCAGCTCGACAGGGTTGGACACTGAAGCTTTCTTT.

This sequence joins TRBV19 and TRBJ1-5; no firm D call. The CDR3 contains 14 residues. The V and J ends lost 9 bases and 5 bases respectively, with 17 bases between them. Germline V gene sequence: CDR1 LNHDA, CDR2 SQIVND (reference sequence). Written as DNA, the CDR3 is TGTGCCAGCCAACCTCGGATGGTCGATCAGCCCCAGCATTTT. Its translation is CASQPRMVDQPQHF. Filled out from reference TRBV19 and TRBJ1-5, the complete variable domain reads DGGITQSPKYLFRKEGQNVTLSCEQNLNHDAMYWYRQDPGQGLRLIYYSQIVNDFQKGDIAEGYSVSREKKESFPLTVTSAQKNPTAFYLCASQPRMVDQPQHFGDGTRLSIL.

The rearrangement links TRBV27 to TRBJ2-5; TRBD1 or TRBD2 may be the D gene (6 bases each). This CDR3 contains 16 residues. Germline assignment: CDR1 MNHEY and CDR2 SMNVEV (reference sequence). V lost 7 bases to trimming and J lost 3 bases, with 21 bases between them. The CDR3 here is CASNSIGGLGKETQYF. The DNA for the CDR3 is TGTGCCAGCAATTCGATCGGGGGCCTGGGGAAAGAGACCCAGTACTTC.

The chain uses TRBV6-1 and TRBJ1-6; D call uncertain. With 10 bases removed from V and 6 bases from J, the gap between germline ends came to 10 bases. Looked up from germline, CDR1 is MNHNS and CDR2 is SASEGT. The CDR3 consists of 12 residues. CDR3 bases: TGTGCCACCTCCGTAGGTAATTCACCCCTCCACTTT. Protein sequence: CATSVGNSPLHF.

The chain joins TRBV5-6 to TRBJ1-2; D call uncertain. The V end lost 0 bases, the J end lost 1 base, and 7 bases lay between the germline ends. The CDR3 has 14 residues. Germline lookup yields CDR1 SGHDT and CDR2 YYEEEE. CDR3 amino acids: CASSLDMINYGYTF. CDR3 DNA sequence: TGTGCCAGCAGCTTGGACATGATTAACTATGGCTACACCTTC.